The 12 T cell receptor beta chains given below trace back to one sample, sequenced in a study of T cells expressing NK-cell markers. TCRdb re-analyzed the 5' RACE reads; it lists each CDR3 protein once, without DNA. This table lists some 450,000 distinct CDR3 sequences. The sequencing input was blood T cells: a sorted CD56 or NKG2C T cell subset, CD4+ or CD8+ T cells, or bulk PBMC T cells (not recorded which). These receptors came from a woman between 18 and 75 years old in good health.

The chain couples TRBV5-1 to TRBJ2-5. The germline gives CDR1 SGHRS, CDR2 YFSETQ. This CDR3 is 12 amino acids long. The CDR3 loop is CASSRRQETQYF.

The V call is TRBV12-3 or TRBV12-4, the J call TRBJ2-5. This CDR3 has 14 amino acids. CDR3 region: CASSQSRIQETQYF.

The chain has TRBV5-8 and TRBJ1-2; TCRdb reports TRBD1, a call that lacks DNA to check it against. This CDR3 is built from 15 residues. Looked up from germline, CDR1 is SGHTS and CDR2 is YDEGEE. CDR3 protein: CASSFYQGVGGGYTF.

This chain connects TRBV7-3 to TRBJ2-2. The V gene's germline CDR1 is SGHTA and CDR2 FQGTGA. The CDR3 contains 13 residues. The CDR3 protein is CASSLILLGELFF.

The V gene is TRBV3-1, the J gene TRBJ2-1; TCRdb lists TRBD1, though no DNA is available to test this call. This CDR3 contains 16 residues. The V gene's germline CDR1 is LGHDT and CDR2 YNNKEL (reference sequence). The CDR3 here is CASSQFGTGGSNEQFF.

The chain has TRBV20-1 and TRBJ1-6; TCRdb's assignment of TRBD1 cannot be checked, as there is no DNA. The CDR3 has 14 residues. The germline V gene encodes CDR1 DFQATT and CDR2 SNEGSKA (reference sequence). The chain's CDR3 is CSARAPGRLSSLHF.

The V and J genes are TRBV10-2 and TRBJ1-5; TCRdb's D gene call, TRBD1, goes unchecked for lack of DNA. The CDR3 consists of 15 residues. Germline lookup yields CDR1 WSHSY and CDR2 SAAADI. CDR3 amino acids: CASRRGGDPNQPQHF.

This chain connects TRBV6-1 to TRBJ2-1. The CDR3 has 15 residues. Germline lookup yields CDR1 MNHNS and CDR2 SASEGT. This CDR3 is CASTPSGRAYNEQFF.

The chain uses TRBV4-1 and TRBJ2-3. The CDR3 totals 14 residues. CDR1 MGHRA and CDR2 YSYEKL come from the germline V gene. The CDR3 protein is CASSPSTSADTQYF.

This chain joins TRBV12-3 or TRBV12-4 and TRBJ1-6; TCRdb calls TRBD1, which cannot be checked without DNA. The CDR3 has 13 residues. The CDR3 sequence: CASTGQTNSPLHF.

The chain joins TRBV12-3 or TRBV12-4 to TRBJ1-6; the TCRdb call, TRBD1, lacks DNA for checking. This CDR3 is 14 amino acids long. CDR3 in amino acids: CASRQGHRHSPLHF.

The V call is TRBV2, the J call TRBJ2-7; TCRdb names TRBD1, which stays unverified in the absence of DNA. Germline CDR1 reads SNHLY; CDR2 reads FYNNEI. The CDR3 is 15 amino acids. CDR3 sequence reads: CASLGVGQGAYEQYF.